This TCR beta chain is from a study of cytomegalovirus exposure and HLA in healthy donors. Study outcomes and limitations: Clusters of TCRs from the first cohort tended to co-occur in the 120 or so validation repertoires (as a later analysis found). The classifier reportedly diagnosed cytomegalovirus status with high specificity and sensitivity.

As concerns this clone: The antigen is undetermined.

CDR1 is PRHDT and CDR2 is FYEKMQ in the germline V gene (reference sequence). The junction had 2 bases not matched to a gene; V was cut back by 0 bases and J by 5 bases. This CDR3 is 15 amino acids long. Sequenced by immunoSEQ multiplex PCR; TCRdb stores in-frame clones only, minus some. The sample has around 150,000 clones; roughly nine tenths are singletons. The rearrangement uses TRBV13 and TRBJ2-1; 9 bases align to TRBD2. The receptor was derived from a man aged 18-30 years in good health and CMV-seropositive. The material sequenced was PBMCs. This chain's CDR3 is CASSLGLAGNNEQFF. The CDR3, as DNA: TGTGCCAGCAGCTTAGGGCTAGCGGGAAACAATGAGCAGTTCTTC.